Each of the 16 T cell receptor beta chains below was sequenced from the same sample in a study of blood T cells in healthy people across ages. A J-beta primer mix and a sample-barcoded 5' primer were used in a second PCR of roughly 6 to 11 cycles. One entry per CDR3 protein results from TCRdb running MiXCR on the 5' RACE reads. This table holds about 1,500,000 distinct CDR3 sequences, approximately 38% found once. Sequencing was done on a sample of blood. Source of these receptors: a woman aged 18-29 years in good health.

This clonotype was observed a few times. The J gene is TRBJ2-1, the V gene TRBV20-1; 10 bases line up with TRBD2. The germline V gene has CDR1 DFQATT and CDR2 SNEGSKA (reference sequence). CDR3 length equals 15 residues. V trimming: 4 bases; J trimming: 7 bases; junction bases outside the gene matches: 10. Here the CDR3 reads CSAKFPSGSGNEQFF. The CDR3 coding sequence is TGCAGTGCTAAATTTCCTAGCGGGAGTGGGAATGAGCAGTTCTTC.

The chain is built from TRBV25-1 and TRBJ2-2; the D call may be TRBD1 or TRBD2 (5 bases each). Germline CDR1 is MGHDK and CDR2 is SYGVNS. The germline V and J ends were trimmed by 3 bases and 0 bases, with 20 bases remaining between them. The CDR3 runs to 19 residues. The CDR3 DNA sequence: TGTGCCAGCAGTGATCTCGGGACGAACGTCAAAGCGAACACCGGGGAGCTGTTTTTT. This gives the protein CASSDLGTNVKANTGELFF.

V usage is TRBV12-3 or TRBV12-4 and J usage is TRBJ2-7; TRBD2 matches at 8 bases. With V trimmed by 4 bases and J by 0 bases, 8 bases remained unmatched. The CDR3 runs 16 residues. CDR3 sequence: CASSSPSGRVSYEQYF. The CDR3 region has the DNA TGTGCCAGCAGTTCTCCGAGCGGGAGAGTCTCCTACGAGCAGTACTTC.

The DNA of the CDR3 is TGTGCCAGCAGCTCGTATAGGGGGTTAACCAATGAGCAGTTCTTC. Its translation: CASSSYRGLTNEQFF. The chain uses TRBV7-2 and TRBJ2-1, with D maybe TRBD1 (6 bases). The ends were cut back, 4 bases at V and 6 bases at J, with 16 bases in the middle. Germline lookup yields CDR1 SGHTA and CDR2 FQGNSA. The CDR3 is 15 amino acids.

Only a few counts were recorded for this clonotype. This chain links TRBV12-3 or TRBV12-4 with TRBJ2-1; no clear D gene. The CDR3 totals 12 residues. V lost 7 bases and J 7 bases, leaving 11 bases between the germline ends. DNA of the CDR3: TGTGCCAGCACAACAACCCCTAATGAGCAGTTCTTC. Translation: CASTTTPNEQFF.

There are a few counts of this clonotype. The chain links TRBV4-2 to TRBJ2-3; 10 nucleotides line up with TRBD2. CDR1 and CDR2 from the germline V gene are LGHNA and YNFKEQ. This CDR3 has 15 residues. Trimming took 0 bases from V and 6 from J; bases not matched to a gene: 3. Written as DNA, the CDR3 is TGTGCCAGCAGCCAAGAAAGAGCGGGAGGGGATACGCAGTATTTT. Its translation: CASSQERAGGDTQYF.

In its sample, this clonotype was seen a few times. This rearrangement joins TRBV27 to TRBJ2-1, with TRBD1 matching over 7 bases. Unmatched junction bases numbered 8, after V lost 9 bases and J lost 0 bases. The CDR3 has 15 amino acids. Germline V lookup: CDR1 MNHEY, CDR2 SMNVEV (reference sequence). The CDR3 loop reads CASKPGTDSYNEQFF. The CDR3 region has the DNA TGTGCCAGTAAACCCGGGACAGACTCCTACAATGAGCAGTTCTTC.

The table lists this clonotype with a few counts. This chain connects TRBV29-1 to TRBJ1-1; tentatively, D is TRBD1 (5 bases). The CDR3 covers 13 residues. V was shortened by 2 bases and J by 4 bases, with 11 bases between the two germline ends. Per germline, CDR1 SQVTM and CDR2 ANQGSEA. The CDR3 loop reads CSVELGGTTEAFF. The CDR3 DNA reads as TGCAGCGTTGAACTGGGGGGGACCACTGAAGCTTTCTTT.

About this clonotype: The junction and the germline gene differ at one end; a read error may be behind it. CDR3 sequence reads: CTSSPRTGTADEQYF. CDR3 coding DNA: TGTACCAGCAGCCCCCGGACAGGGACGGCGGACGAGCAGTACTTC. The chain combines TRBV7-8 with TRBJ2-7; 8 bases match TRBD1. The CDR3 is made up of 15 amino acids. CDR1 and CDR2 from the germline V gene are SGHVS and FQNEAQ.

The rearrangement links TRBV30 to TRBJ2-1; D uncertain. Deletions cut 2 bases from V and 4 bases from J, with 15 bases between. The CDR3 has 15 residues. Germline V gene data show CDR1 as GTSNPN and CDR2 as SVGIG (reference sequence). The CDR3 DNA sequence: TGTGCCTGGAGTAAGGTCCTCGGTCCGTACAATGAGCAGTTCTTC. As protein: CAWSKVLGPYNEQFF.

The V call is TRBV21-1, the J call TRBJ2-6; TRBD1, the table's D call, was not compared with the DNA. TRBV21-1 constitutes a pseudogene. CDR3 length: 20 residues. The CDR3 DNA reads as TGTGCCAGCAGCAAAAGAGTAGGAGACAGTCAGAGCTCTGGGGCCAACGTCCTGACTTTC. Its translation: CASSKRVGDSQSSGANVLTF.

CDR3 in amino acids: CASRQGGHEQYF. The CDR3 DNA is TGTGCCAGCAGGCAGGGGGGACATGAGCAGTACTTC. The V call is TRBV13, the J call TRBJ2-5, with a possible D match to TRBD1 (7 bases). The germline CDR1 and CDR2 sequences are PRHDT and FYEKMQ (reference sequence). CDR3 length: 12 residues. The germline V and J ends were trimmed by 6 bases and 11 bases, with 16 bases remaining between them.

The chain is built from TRBV6-5 and TRBJ2-7, with 8 positions matching TRBD1. CDR3 length: 15 amino acids. The germline gives CDR1 MNHEY, CDR2 SVGAGI. The ends lost 7 bases at V and 3 bases at J; junction bases unmatched: 11. The CDR3: CASTPGRGQGYEQYF. The CDR3 nucleotides read TGTGCCAGCACCCCAGGTCGCGGACAGGGCTACGAGCAGTACTTC.

This chain joins TRBV9 and TRBJ2-1; D gene unclear. The end of the DNA fits TRBJ2-7 better, so the J call may be wrong. The CDR3 sequence is 15 residues long. Germline loops: CDR1 SGDLS, CDR2 YYNGEE. The CDR3 sequence: CASSVQPLPYNEQYF. CDR3 DNA: TGTGCCAGCAGCGTACAGCCCTTGCCCTACAATGAGCAGTACTTC.

This clonotype was detected a few times. The chain uses TRBV6-2 or TRBV6-3 and TRBJ2-7, with 7 bases identical to TRBD2. This CDR3 contains 14 residues. CDR1 and CDR2 (germline): MNHEY, SVGEGT. Trimming took 4 bases from V and 5 from J; bases not matched to a gene: 8. DNA for the CDR3: TGTGCCAGCAGTTCAGGGAGGGAGGTTGACGAGCAGTACTTC. Translated: CASSSGREVDEQYF.

V gene TRBV4-1 combines with J gene TRBJ1-6; D gene unclear. The CDR3 covers 16 residues. The V end lost 0 bases, the J end lost 7 bases, and 13 bases lay between the germline ends. The germline V gene has CDR1 MGHRA and CDR2 YSYEKL. CDR3 bases: TGCGCCAGCAGCCAAGATCAAAGGGTCAGGAATTCACCCCTCCACTTT. Its translation is CASSQDQRVRNSPLHF.